This passage covers 2 T cell receptor beta chains from one sample sequenced in a study of blood T cell repertoires in COVID-19. Repertoires were generated with immunoSEQ multiplex PCR, while TCRdb's copy carries only in-frame clones and drops some. In the table there are 40,000 to 55,000 clones, 90% to 95% of which are singletons. The sequenced sample consisted of peripheral blood. The receptors shown here come from a woman older than 75 with acute or convalescent COVID-19.

The chain recombines TRBV4-1 with TRBJ2-2, with D perhaps matching TRBD1 (5 bases). Germline V CDR1 and CDR2: MGHRA, YSYEKL. The CDR3 is made up of 15 amino acids. V was shortened by 2 bases and J by 1 base, with 8 bases between the two germline ends. Written as DNA, the CDR3 is TGCGCCAGCAGCCAACCCAGGGAGAACACCGGGGAGCTGTTTTTT. Its protein product is CASSQPRENTGELFF.

The genes are TRBV10-3 and TRBJ1-2; 7 bases are a match to TRBD1. This CDR3 region has 15 residues. Germline assignment: CDR1 ENHRY and CDR2 SYGVKD. V was pared by 6 bases and J by 4 bases, with 11 bases of the junction left unmatched. CDR3 sequence: CAIRGTAGSSYGYTF. DNA of the CDR3: TGTGCCATCAGAGGGACAGCCGGATCCTCCTATGGCTACACCTTC.